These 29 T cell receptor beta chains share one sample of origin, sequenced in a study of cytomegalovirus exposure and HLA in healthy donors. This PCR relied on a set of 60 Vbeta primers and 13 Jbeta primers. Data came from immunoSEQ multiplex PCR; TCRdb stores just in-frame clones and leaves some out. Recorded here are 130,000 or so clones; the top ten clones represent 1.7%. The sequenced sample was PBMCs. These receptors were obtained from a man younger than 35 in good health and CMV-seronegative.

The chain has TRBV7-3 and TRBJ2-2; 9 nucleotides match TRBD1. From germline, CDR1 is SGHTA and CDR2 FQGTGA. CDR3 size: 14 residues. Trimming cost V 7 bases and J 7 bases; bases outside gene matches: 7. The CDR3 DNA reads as TGTGCCAGCAAAGAACAGGGGGCGGGCGGGGAGCTGTTTTTT. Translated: CASKEQGAGGELFF.

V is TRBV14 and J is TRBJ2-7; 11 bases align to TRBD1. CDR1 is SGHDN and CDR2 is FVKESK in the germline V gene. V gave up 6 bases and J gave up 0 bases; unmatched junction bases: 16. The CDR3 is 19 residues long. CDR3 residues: CASSTTPGQGETPSYEQYF. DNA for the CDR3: TGTGCCAGCAGTACCACACCGGGACAGGGGGAAACTCCCTCCTACGAGCAGTACTTC.

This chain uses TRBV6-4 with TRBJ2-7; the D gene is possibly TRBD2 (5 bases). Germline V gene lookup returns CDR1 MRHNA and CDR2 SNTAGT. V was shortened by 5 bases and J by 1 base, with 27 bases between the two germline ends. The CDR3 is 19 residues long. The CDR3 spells CASSRDGPRGSGISYEQYF. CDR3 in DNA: TGTGCCAGCAGTCGCGACGGGCCCCGGGGAAGCGGTATTTCCTACGAGCAGTACTTC.

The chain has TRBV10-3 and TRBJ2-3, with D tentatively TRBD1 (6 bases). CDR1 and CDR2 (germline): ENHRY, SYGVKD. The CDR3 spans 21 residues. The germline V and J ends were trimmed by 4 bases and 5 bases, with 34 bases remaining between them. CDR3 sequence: CAISGQPLEGVGPARGDTQYF. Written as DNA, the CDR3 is TGTGCCATCAGTGGGCAGCCCCTCGAGGGGGTCGGGCCGGCAAGAGGAGATACGCAGTATTTT.

The CDR3 bases are TGTGCCAGCAGGTTACTAGCTTATAGCTACAATGAGCAGTTCTTC. Translating it yields CASRLLAYSYNEQFF. The chain employs TRBV6-1 and TRBJ2-1, with D maybe TRBD2 (6 bases). V shed 6 bases and J shed 3 bases, with 15 bases lying between them. Germline assignment: CDR1 MNHNS and CDR2 SASEGT. CDR3 length equals 15 residues.

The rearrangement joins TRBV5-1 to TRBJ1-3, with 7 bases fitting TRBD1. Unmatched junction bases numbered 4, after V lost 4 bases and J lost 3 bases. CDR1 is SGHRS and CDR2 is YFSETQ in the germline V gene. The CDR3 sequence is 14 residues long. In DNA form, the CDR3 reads TGCGCCAGCAGCCTCCGACAGGGTGGAAACACCATATATTTT. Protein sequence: CASSLRQGGNTIYF.

This chain's CDR3 is CASSLGNGVSDTQYF. The CDR3 DNA sequence: TGTGCCAGCAGCTTAGGTAATGGAGTGTCAGATACGCAGTATTTT. The chain has TRBV7-2 and TRBJ2-3, with D unclear. There are 15 residues in the CDR3. Germline V gene lookup returns CDR1 SGHTA and CDR2 FQGNSA. The V end was cut by 1 base, the J end by 4 bases, with 12 bases between.

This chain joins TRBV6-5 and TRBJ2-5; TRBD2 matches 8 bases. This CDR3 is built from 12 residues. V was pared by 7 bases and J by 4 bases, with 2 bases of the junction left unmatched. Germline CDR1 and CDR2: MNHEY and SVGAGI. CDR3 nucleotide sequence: TGTGCCAGCAAAACTAGCGGAGAGACCCAGTACTTC. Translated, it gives CASKTSGETQYF.

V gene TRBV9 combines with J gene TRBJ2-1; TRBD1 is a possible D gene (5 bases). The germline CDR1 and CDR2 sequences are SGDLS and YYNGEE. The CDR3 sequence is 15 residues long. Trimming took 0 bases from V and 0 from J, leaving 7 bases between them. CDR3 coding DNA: TGTGCCAGCAGCGTAGTGCAGGGCTCCTACAATGAGCAGTTCTTC. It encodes CASSVVQGSYNEQFF.

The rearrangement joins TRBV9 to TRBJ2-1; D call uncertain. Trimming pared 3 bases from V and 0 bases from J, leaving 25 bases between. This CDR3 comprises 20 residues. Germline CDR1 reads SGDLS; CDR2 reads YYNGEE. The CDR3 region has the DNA TGTGCCAGCAGCGGCCAGGTGCCGAGTCTTCTAATTAACTCCTACAATGAGCAGTTCTTC. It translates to CASSGQVPSLLINSYNEQFF. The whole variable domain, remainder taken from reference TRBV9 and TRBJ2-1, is DSGVTQTPKHLITATGQRVTLRCSPRSGDLSVYWYQQSLDQGLQFLIQYYNGEERAKGNILERFSAQQFPDLHSELNLSSLELGDSALYFCASSGQVPSLLINSYNEQFFGPGTRLTVL.

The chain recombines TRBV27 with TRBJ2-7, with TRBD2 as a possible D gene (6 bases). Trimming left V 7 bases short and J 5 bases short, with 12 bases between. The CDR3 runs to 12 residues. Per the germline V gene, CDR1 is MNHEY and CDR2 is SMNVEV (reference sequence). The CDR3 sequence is CASTGRFDEQYF. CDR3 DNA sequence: TGTGCCAGCACAGGGAGGTTCGACGAGCAGTACTTC.

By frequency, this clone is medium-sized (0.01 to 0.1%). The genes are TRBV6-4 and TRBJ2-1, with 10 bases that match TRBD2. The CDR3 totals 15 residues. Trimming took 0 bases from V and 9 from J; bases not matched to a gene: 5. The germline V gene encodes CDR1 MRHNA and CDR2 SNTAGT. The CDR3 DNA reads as TGTGCCAGCAGTGACTCAGCGGGGGGGCCAAGTGAGCAGTTCTTC. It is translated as CASSDSAGGPSEQFF.

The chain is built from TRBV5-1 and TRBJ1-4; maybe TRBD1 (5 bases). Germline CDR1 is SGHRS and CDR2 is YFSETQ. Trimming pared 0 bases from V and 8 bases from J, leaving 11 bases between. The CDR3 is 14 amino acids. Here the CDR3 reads CASSLEGDGEKLFF. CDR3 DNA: TGCGCCAGCAGCTTGGAAGGGGATGGGGAAAAACTGTTTTTT. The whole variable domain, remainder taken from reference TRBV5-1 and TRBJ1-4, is KAGVTQTPRYLIKTRGQQVTLSCSPISGHRSVSWYQQTPGQGLQFLFEYFSETQRNKGNFPGRFSGRQFSNSRSEMNVSTLELGDSALYLCASSLEGDGEKLFFGSGTQLSVL.

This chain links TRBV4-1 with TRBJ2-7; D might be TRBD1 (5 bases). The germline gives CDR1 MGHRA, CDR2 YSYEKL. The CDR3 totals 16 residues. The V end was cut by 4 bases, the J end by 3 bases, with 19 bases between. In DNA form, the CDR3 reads TGCGCCAGCAGCCTTGAATCGACAGTTCCCAACTACGAGCAGTACTTC. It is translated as CASSLESTVPNYEQYF.

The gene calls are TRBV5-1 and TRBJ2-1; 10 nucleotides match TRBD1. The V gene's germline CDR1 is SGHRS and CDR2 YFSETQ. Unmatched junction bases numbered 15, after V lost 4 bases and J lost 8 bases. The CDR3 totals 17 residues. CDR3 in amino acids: CASSIDRGPVGSDEQFF. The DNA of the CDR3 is TGCGCCAGCAGCATAGACAGGGGGCCGGTTGGTAGCGATGAGCAGTTCTTC.

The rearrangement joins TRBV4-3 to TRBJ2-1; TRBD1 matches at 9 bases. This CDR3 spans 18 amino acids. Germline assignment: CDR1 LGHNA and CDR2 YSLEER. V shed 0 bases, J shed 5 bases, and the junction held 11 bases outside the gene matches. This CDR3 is CASSQDTALRQGDNEQFF. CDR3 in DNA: TGCGCCAGCAGCCAAGATACCGCCCTGCGACAGGGGGACAATGAGCAGTTCTTC.

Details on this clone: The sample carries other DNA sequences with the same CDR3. The CDR3 is CASSQQGANYGYTF. Written as DNA, the CDR3 is TGTGCCAGCTCCCAACAGGGGGCGAACTATGGCTACACCTTC. The chain employs TRBV27 and TRBJ1-2; 9 bases are shared with TRBD1. V shed 8 bases and J 2 bases; nucleotides not matched to a gene: 6. The CDR3 has 14 residues. The V gene's germline CDR1 is MNHEY and CDR2 SMNVEV (reference sequence).

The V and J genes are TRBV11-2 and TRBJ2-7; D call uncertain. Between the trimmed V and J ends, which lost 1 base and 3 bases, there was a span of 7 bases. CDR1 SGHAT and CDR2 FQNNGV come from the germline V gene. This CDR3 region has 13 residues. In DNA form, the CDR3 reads TGTGCCAGCAGCTTAGTTGTCCGCTACGAGCAGTACTTC. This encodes CASSLVVRYEQYF.

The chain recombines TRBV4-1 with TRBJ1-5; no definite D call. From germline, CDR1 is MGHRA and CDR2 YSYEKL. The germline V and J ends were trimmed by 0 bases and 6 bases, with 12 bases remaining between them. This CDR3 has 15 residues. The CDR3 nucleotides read TGCGCCAGCAGCCAAGAGTCTGGTTTCGGTCAGCCCCAGCATTTT. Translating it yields CASSQESGFGQPQHF.

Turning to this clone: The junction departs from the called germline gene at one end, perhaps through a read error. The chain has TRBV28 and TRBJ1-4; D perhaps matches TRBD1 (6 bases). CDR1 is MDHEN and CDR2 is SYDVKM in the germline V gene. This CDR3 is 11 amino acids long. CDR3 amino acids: CASSFQRDTYF. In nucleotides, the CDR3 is TGTGCCAGCAGTTTCCAGCGGGACACATATTTT.

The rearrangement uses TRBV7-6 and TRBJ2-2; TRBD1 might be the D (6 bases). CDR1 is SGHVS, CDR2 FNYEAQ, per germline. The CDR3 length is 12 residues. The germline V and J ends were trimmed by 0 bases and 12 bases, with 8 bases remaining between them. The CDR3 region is CASSLAGGQLFF. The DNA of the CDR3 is TGTGCCAGCAGCTTAGCAGGGGGTCAGCTGTTTTTT. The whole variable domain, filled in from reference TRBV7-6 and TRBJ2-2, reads GAGVSQSPRYKVTKRGQDVALRCDPISGHVSLYWYRQALGQGPEFLTYFNYEAQQDKSGLPNDRFSAERPEGSISTLTIQRTEQRDSAMYRCASSLAGGQLFFGEGSRLTVL.

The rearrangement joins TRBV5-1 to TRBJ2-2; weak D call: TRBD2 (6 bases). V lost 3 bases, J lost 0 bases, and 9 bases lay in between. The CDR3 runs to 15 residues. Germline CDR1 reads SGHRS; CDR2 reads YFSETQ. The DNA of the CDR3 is TGCGCCAGCAGCTGGGACTCGACGAACACCGGGGAGCTGTTTTTT. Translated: CASSWDSTNTGELFF.

The CDR3 loop reads CASSSLRGREDTQYF. DNA of the CDR3: TGTGCCAGCAGTTCGCTCAGGGGCCGGGAAGATACGCAGTATTTT. The chain carries TRBV7-9 and TRBJ2-3, with D maybe TRBD1 (6 bases). The V gene lost 6 bases and the J gene lost 5 bases, with 18 bases spanning the gap. The CDR3 spans 15 residues. The germline V gene encodes CDR1 SEHNR and CDR2 FQNEAQ (reference sequence).

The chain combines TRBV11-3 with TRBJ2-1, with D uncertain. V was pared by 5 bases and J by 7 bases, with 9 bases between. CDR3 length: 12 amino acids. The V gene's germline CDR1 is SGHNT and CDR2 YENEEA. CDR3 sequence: CASSQNSNEQFF. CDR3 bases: TGTGCCAGCAGCCAGAACAGTAATGAGCAGTTCTTC.

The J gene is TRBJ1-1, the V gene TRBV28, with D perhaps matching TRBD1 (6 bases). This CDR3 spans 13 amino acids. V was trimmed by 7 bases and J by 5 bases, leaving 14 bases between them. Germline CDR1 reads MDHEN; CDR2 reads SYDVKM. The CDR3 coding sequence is TGTGCCAGCACCACAGGGTGGGGAACTGAAGCTTTCTTT. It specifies CASTTGWGTEAFF.

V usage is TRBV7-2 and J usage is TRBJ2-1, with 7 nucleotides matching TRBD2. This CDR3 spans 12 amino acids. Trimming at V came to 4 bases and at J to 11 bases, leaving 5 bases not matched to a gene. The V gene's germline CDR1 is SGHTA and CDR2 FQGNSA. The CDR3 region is CASSSLAGKQFF. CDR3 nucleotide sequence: TGTGCCAGCAGCTCTTTAGCGGGTAAGCAGTTCTTC.

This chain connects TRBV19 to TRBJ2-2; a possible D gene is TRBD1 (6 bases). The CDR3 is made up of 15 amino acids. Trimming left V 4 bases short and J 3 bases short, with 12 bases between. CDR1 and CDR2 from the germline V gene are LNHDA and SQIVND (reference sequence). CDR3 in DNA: TGTGCCAGTAGTACTACAGGGACCTACACCGGGGAGCTGTTTTTT. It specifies CASSTTGTYTGELFF.

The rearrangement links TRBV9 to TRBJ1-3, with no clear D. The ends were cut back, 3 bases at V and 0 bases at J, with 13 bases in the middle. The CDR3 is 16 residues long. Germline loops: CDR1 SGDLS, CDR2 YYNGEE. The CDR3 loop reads CASSASLRDSGNTIYF. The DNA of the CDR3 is TGTGCCAGCAGCGCCAGCCTTCGGGACTCTGGAAACACCATATATTTT. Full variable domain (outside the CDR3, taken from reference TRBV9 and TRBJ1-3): DSGVTQTPKHLITATGQRVTLRCSPRSGDLSVYWYQQSLDQGLQFLIQYYNGEERAKGNILERFSAQQFPDLHSELNLSSLELGDSALYFCASSASLRDSGNTIYFGEGSWLTVV.

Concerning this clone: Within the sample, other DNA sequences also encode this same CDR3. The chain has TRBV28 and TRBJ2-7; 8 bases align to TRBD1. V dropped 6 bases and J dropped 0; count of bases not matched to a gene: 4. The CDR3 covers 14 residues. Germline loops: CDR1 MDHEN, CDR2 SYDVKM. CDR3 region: CASSLTGGSYEQYF. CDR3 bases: TGTGCCAGCAGCTTAACAGGGGGCTCCTACGAGCAGTACTTC.